This T cell receptor (beta chain) emerged from a study of blood T cell repertoires in COVID-19. Turning to the study itself: Sites in the United States, Italy and Spain provided acute and convalescent COVID-19 samples. Nucleic acid was either cDNA or gDNA, and it came from T cells, B-cell-depleted T cells, or PBMCs.

Original methodology: Using reference gene primer amplification, nucleated cell counts were estimated. Measured with immunoSEQ multiplex PCR; TCRdb has only the in-frame clones, and not every one. That table is the source of V, J and clone size, and D and trimming were worked out from the DNA. The data show about 74,000 clones, more than 75% seen once. This CDR3 is built from 14 residues. Germline assignment: CDR1 GTSNPN and CDR2 SVGIG (reference sequence). V was shortened by 2 bases and J by 10 bases, with 15 bases between the two germline ends. The chain uses TRBV30 and TRBJ1-6, with D perhaps matching TRBD1 (5 bases). Sequenced sample: peripheral blood. The clonotype comes from a man between 45 and 60 years old with acute or convalescent COVID-19. The CDR3 sequence is CAWSPPGTRSPLHF. CDR3 sequence (DNA): TGTGCCTGGAGTCCCCCGGGGACTCGGTCACCCCTCCACTTT. The whole variable domain, filled in from reference TRBV30 and TRBJ1-6, reads SQTIHQWPATLVQPVGSPLSLECTVEGTSNPNLYWYRQAAGRGLQLLFYSVGIGQISSEVPQNLSASRPQDRQFILSSKKLLLSDSGFYLCAWSPPGTRSPLHFGNGTRLTVT.